This T cell receptor beta chain derives from a study of monozygotic twins with inflammatory bowel disease. Notes on the study in general: Since immunosuppressive treatments differed, patient repertoires may have gained added variability. Twin pairs that were concordant did not differ from discordant pairs in repertoire similarity, possibly from limited power.

Total RNA input per TCR library was approximately 3.5 ug. Reprocessing the 5' RACE reads, TCRdb reports a single entry for every CDR3 protein and omits DNA. The repertoire table contains approximately 150,000 distinct CDR3 sequences. Details on this clonotype: The antigen is unknown.

This CDR3 is built from 14 residues. In germline, CDR1 is DFQATT, CDR2 SNEGSKA (reference sequence). The clonotype comes from a human donor with ulcerative colitis or Crohn's disease, or a healthy co-twin of an affected twin (not recorded which). Specimen: blood. The genes are TRBV20-1 and TRBJ2-1; TCRdb's assignment of TRBD2 cannot be checked, as there is no DNA. CDR3 in amino acids: CSAQRGGLYNEQFF.